What follows are 11 T cell receptor beta chains derived from one specimen sequenced in a study of sequential checkpoint blockade in melanoma. Sequencing used immunoSEQ multiplex PCR; TCRdb keeps in-frame clones, though not all of them. The sample holds about 13,000 clones, 25% to 35% seen once. Treatment here: randomized to nivolumab then ipilimumab (arm A) or the reverse (arm B). The material was tumor tissue (inferred from file names), obtained from a patient given nivolumab and ipilimumab in sequence. All receptors derive from a human donor with melanoma.

V usage is TRBV15 and J usage is TRBJ2-2; TRBD2 matches 8 bases. V lost 5 bases to trimming and J lost 6 bases; unmatched junction nucleotides: 8. The CDR3 runs 15 residues. Germline CDR1 and CDR2: LNHNV and YYDKDF (reference sequence). The CDR3 DNA reads as TGTGCCACCAGCCCCTCCGGGGGGGACGCCGGGGAGCTGTTTTTT. It translates to CATSPSGGDAGELFF.

This rearrangement joins TRBV6-8 to TRBJ2-1; 9 bases map to TRBD2. Germline trimming cut 2 bases from V and 8 bases from J; bases unmatched to any gene: 13. Germline V gives CDR1 MNHGY, CDR2 SAAAGT. This CDR3 has 17 amino acids. The CDR3 DNA reads as TGTGCCAGCAGTTACCCGACTAGCGGCCCTCCTCGCGATGAGCAGTTCTTC. Amino acids: CASSYPTSGPPRDEQFF.

V and J are TRBV29-1 and TRBJ1-2; 8 bases fit TRBD1. The CDR3 spans 15 residues. J was trimmed by 4 bases and V by 2 bases; bases with no gene match: 9. Germline lookup yields CDR1 SQVTM and CDR2 ANQGSEA. The CDR3 DNA is TGCAGCGTTGAAAGGTGGCAGGGGGCAAGCTATGGCTACACCTTC. Amino acid sequence: CSVERWQGASYGYTF.

The V gene is TRBV28, the J gene TRBJ2-5, with D uncertain. Trimming left V 3 bases short and J 5 bases short, with 16 bases between. CDR3 length: 15 residues. The germline CDR1 and CDR2 sequences are MDHEN and SYDVKM. CDR3 in amino acids: CASSFRASRAETQYF. As DNA, the CDR3 is TGTGCCAGCAGTTTTCGGGCCTCCCGGGCGGAGACCCAGTACTTC.

The V and J genes are TRBV19 and TRBJ2-3, with D unresolved. The germline gives CDR1 LNHDA, CDR2 SQIVND (reference sequence). The CDR3 covers 13 residues. V lost 3 bases and J 4 bases, leaving 8 bases between the germline ends. The CDR3 DNA follows: TGTGCCAGTAGTATGGGCCGCTCAGATACGCAGTATTTT. Translation: CASSMGRSDTQYF.

The V call is TRBV29-1, the J call TRBJ2-7; TRBD1 matches at 9 bases. V lost 5 bases and J lost 0; bases outside the gene matches: 5. The CDR3 is 14 residues long. Germline V gene data show CDR1 as SQVTM and CDR2 as ANQGSEA. The DNA for the CDR3 is TGCAGCGTTAATTACAGGGGGCACTCCTACGAGCAGTACTTC. Encoded protein: CSVNYRGHSYEQYF.

The J gene is TRBJ2-1, the V gene TRBV28; TRBD2 aligns across 7 bases. Per the germline V gene, CDR1 is MDHEN and CDR2 is SYDVKM. After removal of 7 bases from V and 0 bases from J, the junction contained 12 bases not matched to a gene. This CDR3 has 17 residues. The CDR3 bases are TGTGCCAGCACCCCCCAATCGGGGAGGGCCTCCTACAATGAGCAGTTCTTC. Translating gives CASTPQSGRASYNEQFF.

The chain recombines TRBV15 with TRBJ1-2, with 7 nucleotides matching TRBD1. Germline CDR1 LNHNV, CDR2 YYDKDF (reference sequence). J was trimmed by 4 bases and V by 4 bases; bases with no gene match: 9. The CDR3 totals 15 residues. DNA of the CDR3: TGTGCCACCAGCACCGAACAGGGGCCTCCCTATGGCTACACCTTC. Protein sequence: CATSTEQGPPYGYTF.

The V and J genes are TRBV28 and TRBJ2-1; D is possibly TRBD1 or TRBD2 (6 bases each). This CDR3 has 16 residues. The V end was cut by 2 bases, the J end by 0 bases, with 11 bases between. Germline V gives CDR1 MDHEN, CDR2 SYDVKM. DNA of the CDR3: TGTGCCAGCAGTTTACCGCCGGGGGCCTCCTACAATGAGCAGTTCTTC. This codes for CASSLPPGASYNEQFF.

The chain couples TRBV2 to TRBJ2-3, with 9 bases lining up with TRBD2. The CDR3 is 16 amino acids. With 4 bases clipped from V and 1 base from J, the junction kept 6 bases outside the gene matches. Germline loops: CDR1 SNHLY, CDR2 FYNNEI. CDR3 sequence (DNA): TGTGCCAGCAGTGTCTCTAGCGGGATTCGCACAGATACGCAGTATTTT. Translation: CASSVSSGIRTDTQYF.

The rearrangement links TRBV6-1 to TRBJ1-4; perhaps TRBD1 as D (5 bases). V dropped 1 base and J dropped 3 bases, with 12 bases sitting between them. CDR3 length: 16 residues. Per germline, CDR1 MNHNS and CDR2 SASEGT. CDR3 protein: CASSEGRGTANEKLFF. DNA for the CDR3: TGTGCCAGCAGTGAAGGAAGAGGGACGGCTAATGAAAAACTGTTTTTT.